This TCR beta chain was found in a study of T-cell memory formation after mild COVID-19. Trimming took 1 base from V and 5 from J, leaving 10 bases between them. The CDR3 totals 14 residues. Germline V CDR1 and CDR2: SGHDT, YYEEEE. A 5'RACE reaction primed in the constant segment made cDNA libraries of TCR alpha and TCR beta, and these carried sample barcodes and UMIs. TCRdb called the 5' RACE reads again in MiXCR, with one record for every CDR3 protein. The profile shows about 250,000 distinct CDR3 sequences, around 17% of them singletons. This clonotype came up a few times. Sequencing was done on a sample of PBMCs or a T cell subset sorted from them (not recorded which). V and J are TRBV5-6 and TRBJ1-5; D might be TRBD1 (6 bases). The source of this sequence is a man younger than 35 who had mild COVID-19 (a few samples of this study predate the infection). Cell type and time point are not known. CDR3 DNA sequence: TGTGCCAGCAGCTTGACAGGGAGTTATCAGCCCCAGCATTTT. This sequence encodes CASSLTGSYQPQHF. Full variable domain (remainder filled in from reference TRBV5-6 and TRBJ1-5): DAGVTQSPTHLIKTRGQQVTLRCSPKSGHDTVSWYQQALGQGPQFIFQYYEEEERQRGNFPDRFSGHQFPNYSSELNVNALLLGDSALYLCASSLTGSYQPQHFGDGTRLSIL.